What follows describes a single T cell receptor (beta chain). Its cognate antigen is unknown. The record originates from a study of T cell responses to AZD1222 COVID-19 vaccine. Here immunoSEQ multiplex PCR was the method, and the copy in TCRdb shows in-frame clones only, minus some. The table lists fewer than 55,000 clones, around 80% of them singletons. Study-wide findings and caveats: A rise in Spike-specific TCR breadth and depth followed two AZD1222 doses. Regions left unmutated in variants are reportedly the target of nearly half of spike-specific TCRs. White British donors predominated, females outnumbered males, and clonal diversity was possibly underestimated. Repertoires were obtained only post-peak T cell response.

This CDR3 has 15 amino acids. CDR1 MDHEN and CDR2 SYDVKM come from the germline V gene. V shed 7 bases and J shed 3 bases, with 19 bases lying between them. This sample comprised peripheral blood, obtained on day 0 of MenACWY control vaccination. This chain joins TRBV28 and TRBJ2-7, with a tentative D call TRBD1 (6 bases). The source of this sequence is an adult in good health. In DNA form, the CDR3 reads TGTGCCAGCACCCTACCAGGGGCTAGGTTCTACGAGCAGTACTTC. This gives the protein CASTLPGARFYEQYF.